This entry describes one T cell receptor beta chain. Per the original data handling: For nucleated cells, counts were estimated from reference gene primer amplification. Clones were read by immunoSEQ multiplex PCR, and TCRdb kept only the in-frame ones, dropping some. V and J calls and clone size are given by that table; D and trimming were obtained from the DNA. The sample includes 45,000 or so clones, 80% to 90% of them seen just once. Germline V gives CDR1 SGHVS, CDR2 FNYEAQ. Between the trimmed V and J ends, which lost 6 bases and 6 bases, there was a span of 15 bases. CDR3 length equals 15 residues. The entry originates in a study of blood T cell repertoires in COVID-19. At the level of the study: Samples came from the United States, Italy and Spain, spanning acute and convalescent COVID-19. In each case, the material was cDNA or gDNA derived from T cells, B-cell-depleted T cells, or PBMCs.

This sequence was found in a man aged 65 to 85 with active COVID-19. The chain has TRBV7-6 and TRBJ2-6, with D tentatively TRBD2 (5 bases). Input material: peripheral blood. CDR3 in DNA: TGTGCCAGCAGTCAAGGTCCGGGAAAGGCCAACGTCCTGACTTTC. This gives the protein CASSQGPGKANVLTF.